This T cell receptor (beta chain) is from a study of T cells after yellow fever vaccination (dated by TCRdb to about 2019). With respect to the entire study: The SMART-Seq v4 Ultra Low Input RNA kit was used to prepare libraries from fractions with low cell numbers. Bulk TCR alpha and beta repertoires were sequenced longitudinally to track T-cell clones before and after primary and booster YFV17D yellow fever vaccination. The cohort comprised two healthy male donors, one aged 18 to 30 and one aged 30 to 40 years. Bulk PBMC replicates and cell subsets were isolated from blood drawn at multiple timepoints before and after both primary and secondary immunization. The paper's findings and limits, for the study overall: The secondary T-cell response was found to be weaker but faster than the primary response, with a peak reached on day 5 rather than on day 15. After the booster, most clones that had expanded after primary vaccination were detected again (roughly 96% of CD4 and more than 80% of CD8), suggesting broad maintenance of memory. A small fraction of clonotypes showed up in both the CD4 and CD8 compartments, probably as a result of convergent recombination. Because only a couple of donors were included in the study, the extent to which the findings can be generalized is limited. Because abundant contaminating clonotypes from the bulk population could be contained in FACS-sorted repertoires, computational filtering was required.

Sequencing relied on an Illumina NovaSeq 6000. Synthesis of TCR cDNA relied on 5'RACE template switching, a step that introduced a universal primer site along with unique molecular identifiers. cDNA synthesis was primed from both the TCR alpha and TCR beta constant segments. Two PCR steps were used to amplify libraries, with sample barcodes and sequencing adapters being added in the second step. Sequencing of libraries was performed on Illumina HiSeq 2500 (2x100 bp) or NovaSeq (2x150 bp). The published analysis was carried out like this. Demultiplexing of reads and collapsing into UMI consensus sequences were performed with MIGEC, and V(D)J alignment was carried out with MiXCR. Vaccine-responding clonotypes were identified with edgeR using replicate PBMC samples, with FDR below 0.01 and a log2 fold change above 5 up to day 15 being required. Each bulk clonotype was labeled CD4 or CD8 based on which sequenced repertoire, CD4 or CD8, contained the clonotype at higher abundance. TCRdb reprocessing: public reads trimmed at Q25 with fastp, clones called with MiXCR, in-frame beta chains kept. Each CDR3 protein gets just one entry, which takes the most common genes and DNA from the rows behind it. TCRdb, rather than the study authors, made the V and J calls. Across this sample there are about 430,000 distinct CDR3 sequences, with around a sixth seen only once. 15% to 20% of the sample lies in the top ten.

The treatment or condition label, as the study defines it: live attenuated yellow fever vaccine strain. At every blood-draw timepoint, two biological replicates of bulk PBMCs were collected. PBMCs were isolated from peripheral blood using a standard Ficoll-Paque protocol. RNA was extracted with TriZol from bulk PBMCs, CD4 and CD8 fractions, and dextramer-positive and dextramer-negative fractions. This clonotype was counted between two and nine times. Which antigen it targets is not known. One base away there is no much larger clone; base qualities are not given. V ends up 2 bases short and J 4 bases short, with an unmatched junction base count of 6. Measured from the cysteine to the phenylalanine, the CDR3 is 15 residues long. Left in the record is the CDR3 DNA by itself, 45 bases read in frame from the first base. CDR1 MNHEY and CDR2 SVGEGT were looked up in the germline V gene.

The sequence was collected from a young man who received the YFV17D yellow fever vaccine. Sequencing used PBMCs, obtained before the yellow fever booster vaccination. The rearranged chain carries TRBV6-2 or TRBV6-3 and TRBJ2-5, with 8 central nucleotides matching TRBD2. The bases are TGTGCCAGCAGTTACGTCCGGGGGGGCGTAGAGACCCAGTACTTC. The translation is CASSYVRGGVETQYF.